One T cell receptor (beta chain) is described in this entry. Its specificity is not known. Trimming removed 0 bases from V and 4 bases from J, with 7 bases in between. This CDR3 region has 13 residues. CDR1 is DFQATT and CDR2 is SNEGSKA in the germline V gene (reference sequence). Time point denoted: newly diagnosed GD, antithyroid drugs for less than 3 months. With RNA extracted from PBMCs as input, the TCR library was made. Graves' disease diagnoses followed American Thyroid Association guidelines. This specimen comes from a study of regulatory T cells in long-lasting Graves disease. According to the study, TCR beta libraries were built with iRepertoire HTBI primers and CDR3-region Arm-PCR. Each CDR3 protein gets one entry after TCRdb re-called the multiplex PCR reads with MiXCR. The sample includes about 620,000 distinct CDR3 sequences, about 16% of them seen just once. General study findings and limits: Persistent disease samples used TRBV28, TRBJ1-2 and TRBJ2-5 preferentially.

This sample was also put to use in a study of T cells in Graves' hyperthyroidism and ophthalmopathy.

V usage is TRBV20-1 and J usage is TRBJ2-1; the D is unclear. This material consisted of peripheral blood mononuclear cells (PBMCs), taken at new diagnosis, from a patient treated with antithyroid drugs. This receptor was identified in a woman aged 25 to 39 with Graves disease. CDR3 bases: TGCAGTGCTAGAGATCTCGGATACAATGAGCAGTTCTTC. Translation: CSARDLGYNEQFF.